This entry features one T cell receptor (beta chain) sequence. Its target is unknown. Primers included in the PCR were 60 Vbeta and 13 Jbeta primers. Profiling relied on immunoSEQ multiplex PCR, and the TCRdb table lists in-frame clones only, not all of them. This sample's table reports over 55,000 clones. This specimen belongs to a study of cytomegalovirus exposure and HLA in healthy donors. Study-wide background: Around 76% of more than 300 genotyped donors fell in the Caucasian-associated ancestry cluster. Study-level results: A further, later analysis showed that HLA-associated TCR beta chains (compared with equally common others) were more clonally expanded. Cytomegalovirus-associated status was assigned to some 180 TCR beta chains.

This CDR3 has 15 residues. The J segment lost 1 base and the V segment lost 5 bases, leaving 6 bases of the junction unmatched. Germline V gene sequence: CDR1 SQVTM, CDR2 ANQGSEA. Source material: PBMCs. The sequence was obtained from a male donor in good health and CMV-seronegative. The chain combines TRBV29-1 with TRBJ2-3; 10 bases agree with TRBD2. CDR3 residues: CSVRAGGPGTDTQYF. The CDR3 DNA sequence: TGCAGCGTTCGAGCGGGAGGGCCGGGCACAGATACGCAGTATTTT.